This T cell receptor beta chain derives from a study of shared clonotypes between healthy human individuals. Study results and limitations: Some clonotypes were shared by all four sorted-subset donors, while others were not shared. The non-shared ones had lower generation probabilities than the shared ones.

Subsets obtained from CD4+ cells comprised CD45RA+ naive and CD45RA-negative memory cells. On this clone: Its antigen remains unknown.

The CDR3 length is 14 residues. V dropped 5 bases and J dropped 6 bases, with 14 bases sitting between them. Looked up from germline, CDR1 is KGHSH and CDR2 is LQKENI. TCRdb's copy holds only in-frame clones and misses some; the assay was immunoSEQ multiplex PCR. Here the sample spans some 500,000 clones, 90% to 96% being singletons. Input material: naive CD4+ T cells sorted from blood. Specified subset: CD45RA+ positively selected. The V gene is TRBV18, the J gene TRBJ1-5, with a weak D call TRBD1 (5 bases). The clonotype comes from a woman under 40 in good health. The CDR3 here is CASSAGSRAQPQHF. As DNA, the CDR3 is TGTGCCAGCTCAGCAGGGTCGAGGGCTCAGCCCCAGCATTTT. Complete variable domain (other parts from reference TRBV18 and TRBJ1-5): NAGVMQNPRHLVRRRGQEARLRCSPMKGHSHVYWYRQLPEEGLKFMVYLQKENIIDESGMPKERFSAEFPKEGPSILRIQQVVRGDSAAYFCASSAGSRAQPQHFGDGTRLSIL.